The 27 T cell receptor beta chains presented below share a single source sample, sequenced in a study of beta chain features in type 1 diabetes. Study conclusions and caveats: Moderately but significantly shorter TCRB CDR3s were found in Type 1 diabetes patients in all four CD4+ subsets.

No cognate antigen is known for these TCRs. All of the isolated RNA was reverse transcribed, so expressed TCRB transcripts were sequenced. Using immunoSEQ multiplex PCR, the repertoire was profiled, and TCRdb retains in-frame clones only, with some absent. The data contain approximately 70,000 clones, around 49% of them singletons. The source material was central memory CD4+ T cells from blood. Source of these receptors: a young man with type 1 diabetes.

This rearrangement joins TRBV18 to TRBJ1-2; 8 nucleotides line up with TRBD1. The CDR3 contains 16 residues. V gave up 1 base and J gave up 3 bases; unmatched junction bases: 7. The germline V gene has CDR1 KGHSH and CDR2 LQKENI. The CDR3 sequence: CASSPRSGGEHYGYTF. The CDR3 nucleotides read TGTGCCAGCTCACCACGCTCAGGGGGCGAACACTATGGCTACACCTTC. The full variable domain, its missing parts supplied by reference TRBV18 and TRBJ1-2, is NAGVMQNPRHLVRRRGQEARLRCSPMKGHSHVYWYRQLPEEGLKFMVYLQKENIIDESGMPKERFSAEFPKEGPSILRIQQVVRGDSAAYFCASSPRSGGEHYGYTFGSGTRLTVV.

V usage is TRBV19 and J usage is TRBJ2-3, with a weak D call TRBD1 (6 bases). Germline V gene sequence: CDR1 LNHDA, CDR2 SQIVND (reference sequence). The CDR3 covers 13 residues. With 6 bases removed from V and 2 bases from J, the gap between germline ends came to 9 bases. DNA for the CDR3: TGTGCCAGTAGACAGGGCAACACAGATACGCAGTATTTT. This translates into CASRQGNTDTQYF.

The chain carries TRBV7-9 and TRBJ2-1; TRBD1 matches at 7 bases. This CDR3 is 15 amino acids long. After removal of 5 bases from V and 7 bases from J, the junction contained 11 bases not matched to a gene. Germline CDR1 SEHNR, CDR2 FQNEAQ (reference sequence). In DNA form, the CDR3 reads TGTGCCAGCAGCGAATTAAGACAGGGAAGGAATGAGCAGTTCTTC. Amino acid sequence: CASSELRQGRNEQFF. Drawing the rest from reference TRBV7-9 and TRBJ2-1, the complete variable domain is DTGVSQNPRHKITKRGQNVTFRCDPISEHNRLYWYRQTLGQGPEFLTYFQNEAQLEKSRLLSDRFSAERPKGSFSTLEIQRTEQGDSAMYLCASSELRQGRNEQFFGPGTRLTVL.

The chain links TRBV5-4 to TRBJ1-2, with D perhaps matching TRBD1 (5 bases). Looked up from germline, CDR1 is SGHNT and CDR2 is YYREEE (reference sequence). The CDR3 covers 13 residues. The germline V and J ends were trimmed by 0 bases and 6 bases, with 9 bases remaining between them. The CDR3 bases are TGTGCCAGCAGCTTGGGTTGGGGGGATGGCTACACCTTC. It translates to CASSLGWGDGYTF.

V gene TRBV7-7 combines with J gene TRBJ2-7; D gene uncertain. The CDR3 sequence is 13 residues long. Trimming took off 5 bases at V and 6 bases at J, with 14 bases between the two ends. Germline V gives CDR1 SSHAT, CDR2 FNYEAQ (reference sequence). The CDR3 DNA follows: TGTGCCAGCAGCAACTCCCAGGCAGGCGAGCAGTACTTC. It translates to CASSNSQAGEQYF.

This clone occurred a few times. The chain links TRBV4-2 to TRBJ2-4, with 9 bases aligning to TRBD2. The V segment lost 0 bases and the J segment 4 bases; nucleotides outside the gene matches: 7. CDR3 length: 17 residues. Germline CDR1 reads LGHNA; CDR2 reads YNFKEQ. CDR3 nucleotides: TGTGCCAGCAGCCAAGATACCAGCGGGGGGCTGAAAAACATTCAGTACTTC. Amino acids: CASSQDTSGGLKNIQYF.

This clone was picked up a small number of times. The chain couples TRBV19 to TRBJ2-3, with D perhaps matching TRBD1 (5 bases). The CDR3 is 12 amino acids. Germline V gene sequence: CDR1 LNHDA, CDR2 SQIVND (reference sequence). The V end lost 4 bases, the J end lost 4 bases, and 6 bases lay between the germline ends. DNA of the CDR3: TGTGCCAGTAGTACAGGGTCAGATACGCAGTATTTT. This gives the protein CASSTGSDTQYF.

This chain joins TRBV5-1 and TRBJ2-7, with 7 positions matching TRBD1. The ends lost 7 bases at V and 2 bases at J; junction bases unmatched: 9. The germline V gene has CDR1 SGHRS and CDR2 YFSETQ. The length of the CDR3 is 14 residues. The CDR3 DNA sequence: TGCGCCAGCGGACCCTGGGACAGTACCTACGAGCAGTACTTC. Residues: CASGPWDSTYEQYF. The entire variable domain, with the rest obtained from reference TRBV5-1 and TRBJ2-7, is as follows: KAGVTQTPRYLIKTRGQQVTLSCSPISGHRSVSWYQQTPGQGLQFLFEYFSETQRNKGNFPGRFSGRQFSNSRSEMNVSTLELGDSALYLCASGPWDSTYEQYFGPGTRLTVT.

The rearrangement uses TRBV19 and TRBJ2-7; D is undetermined. Trimming removed 3 bases from V and 7 bases from J, with 19 bases in between. Germline CDR1 is LNHDA and CDR2 is SQIVND (reference sequence). The length of the CDR3 is 15 residues. The CDR3: CASSISAAVIGEQYF. The DNA for the CDR3 is TGTGCCAGTAGTATTTCGGCGGCCGTTATTGGGGAGCAGTACTTC.

This clone has more than one count but fewer than ten. V usage is TRBV6-8 and J usage is TRBJ2-5; D is unresolved. The J call could be wrong; TRBJ2-7 is a better fit for the DNA end. The germline CDR1 and CDR2 sequences are MNHGY and SAAAGT. This CDR3 is 13 amino acids long. The CDR3 spells CASSYGRVYEQYF. CDR3 nucleotide sequence: TGTGCCAGCAGTTACGGCCGGGTCTACGAGCAGTACTTC.

This clone was counted between two and nine times. CDR3 nucleotides: TGTGCCAGCAGCCTTAGACAGGGAAGCACTGAAGCTTTCTTT. The encoded protein is CASSLRQGSTEAFF. The V gene is TRBV7-2, the J gene TRBJ1-1; 7 bases map to TRBD1. The CDR3 runs to 14 residues. The V gene's germline CDR1 is SGHTA and CDR2 FQGNSA. After removal of 5 bases from V and 4 bases from J, the junction contained 7 bases not matched to a gene.

This clone was seen a handful of times. V usage is TRBV5-8 and J usage is TRBJ1-1; 10 bases agree with TRBD1. Looked up from germline, CDR1 is SGHTS and CDR2 is YDEGEE. The CDR3 length is 19 residues. V shed 4 bases and J 1 base; nucleotides not matched to a gene: 16. The CDR3 sequence: CASSLGQGSMTVWNTEAFF. The DNA for the CDR3 is TGTGCCAGCAGCCTGGGACAGGGGAGTATGACGGTCTGGAACACTGAAGCTTTCTTT.

The CDR3 bases are TGTGCCAGCAGCCGGGGCAGGGGGGACACTGAAGCTTTCTTT. The encoded protein is CASSRGRGDTEAFF. V is TRBV6-5 and J is TRBJ1-1, with 7 bases lining up with TRBD1. Trimming removed 6 bases from V and 3 bases from J; junction bases left unmatched: 7. CDR1 is MNHEY, CDR2 SVGAGI, per germline. This CDR3 region has 14 residues.

This clone was picked up a small number of times. The chain combines TRBV14 with TRBJ2-1; 7 positions agree with TRBD1. Germline CDR1 is SGHDN and CDR2 is FVKESK. The CDR3 is made up of 13 amino acids. V lost 6 bases, J lost 1 base, and 0 bases stayed unmatched. The chain's CDR3 is CASRGQSYNEQFF. Written as DNA, the CDR3 is TGTGCCAGCAGGGGACAGTCCTACAATGAGCAGTTCTTC.

There are a few counts of this clone. V usage is TRBV10-1 and J usage is TRBJ2-3; 10 bases line up with TRBD1. Germline CDR1 WNHNN, CDR2 SYGVQD (reference sequence). The CDR3 is made up of 13 amino acids. After removal of 8 bases from V and 5 bases from J, the junction contained 4 bases not matched to a gene. CDR3 DNA sequence: TGCGCCAGCGGGGACAGGGGTCGAGATACGCAGTATTTT. Amino acid sequence: CASGDRGRDTQYF.

This chain links TRBV4-1 with TRBJ1-2; 8 nucleotides agree with TRBD1. The J segment lost 4 bases and the V segment lost 1 base, leaving 5 bases of the junction unmatched. This CDR3 region has 15 residues. The germline V gene has CDR1 MGHRA and CDR2 YSYEKL. CDR3 loop: CASSQAQGAFYGYTF. For the CDR3, the DNA is TGCGCCAGCAGCCAAGCTCAGGGGGCGTTCTATGGCTACACCTTC.

This clone was observed a few times. The J gene is TRBJ2-3, the V gene TRBV4-1; 10 bases fit TRBD2. The CDR3 is made up of 16 amino acids. CDR1 and CDR2 (germline): MGHRA, YSYEKL. After removal of 2 bases from V and 0 bases from J, the junction contained 2 bases not matched to a gene. CDR3 sequence (DNA): TGCGCCAGCAGCCAACGGACTAGCGGTAGCACAGATACGCAGTATTTT. This codes for CASSQRTSGSTDTQYF.

The table lists this clone with a few counts. This chain links TRBV5-1 with TRBJ2-7; D is unclear. V lost 1 base and J 0 bases, leaving 5 bases between the germline ends. Germline V gene lookup returns CDR1 SGHRS and CDR2 YFSETQ. The CDR3 is made up of 13 amino acids. CDR3 DNA sequence: TGCGCCAGCAGCTTGTCCAGCTCCTACGAGCAGTACTTC. Translating gives CASSLSSSYEQYF. The whole variable domain, remainder taken from reference TRBV5-1 and TRBJ2-7, is KAGVTQTPRYLIKTRGQQVTLSCSPISGHRSVSWYQQTPGQGLQFLFEYFSETQRNKGNFPGRFSGRQFSNSRSEMNVSTLELGDSALYLCASSLSSSYEQYFGPGTRLTVT.

In its sample, this clone was seen a few times. The germline gene is not matched at one end of the junction; a read error may be the cause. The rearrangement uses TRBV6-1 and TRBJ1-2, with D maybe TRBD1 (6 bases). CDR3 length equals 15 residues. The germline gives CDR1 MNHNS, CDR2 SASEGT. This chain's CDR3 is CASNEIGQRIYGYTF. Written as DNA, the CDR3 is TGTGCCAGCAATGAAATCGGACAGCGGATCTATGGCTACACCTTC.

The gene calls are TRBV6-1 and TRBJ2-5; D perhaps matches TRBD1 (6 bases). CDR1 is MNHNS, CDR2 SASEGT, per germline. The V end lost 6 bases, the J end lost 2 bases, and 13 bases lay between the germline ends. This CDR3 is 14 amino acids long. The CDR3 is CASSTTGLQETQYF. The CDR3 nucleotides read TGTGCCAGCAGCACTACAGGGCTTCAAGAGACCCAGTACTTC.

The count of this clone is one. The chain uses TRBV5-1 and TRBJ2-7, with TRBD1 matching over 9 bases. The CDR3 runs to 14 residues. Germline trimming cut 0 bases from V and 4 bases from J; bases unmatched to any gene: 2. Germline CDR1 is SGHRS and CDR2 is YFSETQ. The DNA for the CDR3 is TGCGCCAGCAGCTTGGAAGGACAGGGGTACGAGCAGTACTTC. It encodes CASSLEGQGYEQYF.

This clone was seen a few times. This sequence joins TRBV10-3 and TRBJ2-3, with D maybe TRBD1 (6 bases). Per the germline V gene, CDR1 is ENHRY and CDR2 is SYGVKD. The V end lost 4 bases, the J end lost 2 bases, and 13 bases lay between the germline ends. CDR3 length: 15 residues. As DNA, the CDR3 is TGTGCCATCAGTGGCCAGGGGAGCCCCACAGATACGCAGTATTTT. This codes for CAISGQGSPTDTQYF.

The gene calls are TRBV4-1 and TRBJ2-3, with D perhaps matching TRBD2 (6 bases). Looked up from germline, CDR1 is MGHRA and CDR2 is YSYEKL. V was cut by 1 base and J by 6 bases, with 14 bases left in between. This CDR3 spans 15 amino acids. The CDR3 loop reads CASSQGGAGRDTQYF. The CDR3 DNA sequence: TGCGCCAGCAGCCAAGGAGGGGCGGGGAGGGATACGCAGTATTTT.

A few counts support this clone. The same CDR3 arises from other DNA sequences in this sample as well. The chain carries TRBV7-9 and TRBJ2-7; D is perhaps TRBD1 (6 bases). Trimming removed 1 base from V and 4 bases from J, with 11 bases in between. Germline CDR1 and CDR2: SEHNR and FQNEAQ (reference sequence). This CDR3 is 14 amino acids long. The DNA for the CDR3 is TGTGCCAGCAGCTTAGGGTCAGGGGCGTACGAGCAGTACTTC. This codes for CASSLGSGAYEQYF.

The rearrangement joins TRBV2 to TRBJ2-1; 10 nucleotides match TRBD2. Germline CDR1 reads SNHLY; CDR2 reads FYNNEI. With V trimmed by 9 bases and J by 7 bases, 12 bases remained unmatched. This CDR3 is built from 15 residues. Here the CDR3 DNA reads TGTGCCAGAAGAAGCAGCGGGGGGGAGAGGAATGAGCAGTTCTTC. Translation: CARRSSGGERNEQFF.

In DNA, the CDR3 is TGCGCCAGCAGCTTGGGAGACAGGTGGAACACTGAAGCTTTCTTT. Translation: CASSLGDRWNTEAFF. The chain carries TRBV5-1 and TRBJ1-1; perhaps TRBD1 as D (6 bases). There are 15 residues in the CDR3. The germline V gene encodes CDR1 SGHRS and CDR2 YFSETQ. V lost 0 bases, J lost 1 base, and 10 bases lay in between. The whole variable domain, filled in from reference TRBV5-1 and TRBJ1-1, reads KAGVTQTPRYLIKTRGQQVTLSCSPISGHRSVSWYQQTPGQGLQFLFEYFSETQRNKGNFPGRFSGRQFSNSRSEMNVSTLELGDSALYLCASSLGDRWNTEAFFGQGTRLTVV.

The chain uses TRBV28 and TRBJ1-5; 7 bases match TRBD1. The CDR3 contains 16 residues. From germline, CDR1 is MDHEN and CDR2 SYDVKM. Losses at the gene ends were 6 bases for V and 0 bases for J; bases not matched to a gene: 8. In DNA, the CDR3 is TGTGCCAGCAGGACAGGGAGCCTCCTTAGCAATCAGCCCCAGCATTTT. Residues: CASRTGSLLSNQPQHF.